This TCR beta chain was identified during a study of cytomegalovirus exposure and HLA in healthy donors. Broader study findings: Fewer N-insertions than the approximately 700-donor mean were reportedly shown by an Asian-associated ancestry cluster in a later analysis. Segments of the TCR beta V type were, in most cases, productive about 90% or about 30% of the time in an earlier analysis.

This clone was counted only a few times. Its antigen is unknown. The PCR was carried out with 60 Vbeta primers and 13 Jbeta primers. Using immunoSEQ multiplex PCR, the repertoire was profiled, and TCRdb retains in-frame clones only, with some absent. Of about 130,000 clones in the sample, about 81% are singletons; the top ten hold 5.5% to 6%. The CDR3 loop spans 16 amino acids. V lost 5 bases and J lost 4; bases outside the gene matches: 14. Germline CDR1 KGHSH, CDR2 LQKENI. Sequences were obtained from PBMCs. The chain combines TRBV18 with TRBJ2-7; 7 bases align to TRBD2. The receptor comes from a woman aged 40 to 50 in good health and CMV-seropositive. CDR3 loop: CASSATTGEGTYEQYF. CDR3 in DNA: TGTGCCAGCTCAGCAACCACGGGGGAGGGGACGTACGAGCAGTACTTC.